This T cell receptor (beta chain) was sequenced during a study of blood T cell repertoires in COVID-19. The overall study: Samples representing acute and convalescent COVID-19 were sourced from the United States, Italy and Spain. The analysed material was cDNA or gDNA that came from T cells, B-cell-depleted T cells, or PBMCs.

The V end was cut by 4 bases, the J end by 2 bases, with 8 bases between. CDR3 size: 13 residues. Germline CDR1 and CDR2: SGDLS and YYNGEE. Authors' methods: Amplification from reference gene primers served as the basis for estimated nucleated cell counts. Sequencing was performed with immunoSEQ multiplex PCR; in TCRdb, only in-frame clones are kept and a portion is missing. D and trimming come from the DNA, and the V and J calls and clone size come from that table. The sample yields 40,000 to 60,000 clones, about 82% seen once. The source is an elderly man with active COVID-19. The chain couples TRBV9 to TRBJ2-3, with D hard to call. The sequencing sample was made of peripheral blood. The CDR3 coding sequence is TGTGCCAGCAGCTTACGCGCCACAGATACGCAGTATTTT. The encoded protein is CASSLRATDTQYF. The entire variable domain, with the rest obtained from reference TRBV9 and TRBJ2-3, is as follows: DSGVTQTPKHLITATGQRVTLRCSPRSGDLSVYWYQQSLDQGLQFLIQYYNGEERAKGNILERFSAQQFPDLHSELNLSSLELGDSALYFCASSLRATDTQYFGPGTRLTVL.